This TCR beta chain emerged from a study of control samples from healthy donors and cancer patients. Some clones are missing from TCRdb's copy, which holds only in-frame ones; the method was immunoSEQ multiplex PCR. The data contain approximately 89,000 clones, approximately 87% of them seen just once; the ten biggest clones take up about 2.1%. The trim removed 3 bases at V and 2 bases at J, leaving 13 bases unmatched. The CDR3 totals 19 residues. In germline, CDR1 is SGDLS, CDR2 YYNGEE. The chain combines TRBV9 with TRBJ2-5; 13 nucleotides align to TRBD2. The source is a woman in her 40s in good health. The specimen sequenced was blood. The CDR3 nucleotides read TGTGCCAGCAGCGCCACGGGACTAGCGGGGTTGGTGGGGCAAGAGACCCAGTACTTC. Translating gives CASSATGLAGLVGQETQYF.